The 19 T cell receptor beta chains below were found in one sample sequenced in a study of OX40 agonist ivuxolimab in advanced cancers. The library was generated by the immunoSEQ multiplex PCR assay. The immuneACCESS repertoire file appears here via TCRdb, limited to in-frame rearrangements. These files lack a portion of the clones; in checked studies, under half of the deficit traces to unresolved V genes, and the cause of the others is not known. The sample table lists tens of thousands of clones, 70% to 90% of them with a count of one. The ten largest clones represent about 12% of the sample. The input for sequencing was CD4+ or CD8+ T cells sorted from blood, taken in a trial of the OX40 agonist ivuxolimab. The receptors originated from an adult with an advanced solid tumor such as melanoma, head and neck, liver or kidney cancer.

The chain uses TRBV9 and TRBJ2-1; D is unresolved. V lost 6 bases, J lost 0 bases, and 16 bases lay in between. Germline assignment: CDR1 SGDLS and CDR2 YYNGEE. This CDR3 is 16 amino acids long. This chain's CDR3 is CASTRSSESSYNEQFF. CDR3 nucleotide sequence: TGTGCCAGCACCCGTTCGAGCGAAAGCTCCTACAATGAGCAGTTCTTC.

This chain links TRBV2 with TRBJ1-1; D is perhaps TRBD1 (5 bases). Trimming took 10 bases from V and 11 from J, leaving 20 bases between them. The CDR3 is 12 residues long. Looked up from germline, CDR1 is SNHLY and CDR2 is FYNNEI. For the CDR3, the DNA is TGTGCCACCTTGGGACTTAGCGAGGGGGCTTTCTTT. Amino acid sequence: CATLGLSEGAFF.

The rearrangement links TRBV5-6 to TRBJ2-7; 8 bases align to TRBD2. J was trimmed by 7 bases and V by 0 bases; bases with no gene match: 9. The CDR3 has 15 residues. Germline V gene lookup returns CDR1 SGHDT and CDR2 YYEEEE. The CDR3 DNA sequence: TGTGCCAGCAGCTTGGGATGGACTAGCAACCTTGAGCAGTACGTC. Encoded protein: CASSLGWTSNLEQYV.

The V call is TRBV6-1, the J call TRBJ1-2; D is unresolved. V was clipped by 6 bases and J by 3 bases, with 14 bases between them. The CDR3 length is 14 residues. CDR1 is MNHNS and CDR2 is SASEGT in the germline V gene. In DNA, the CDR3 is TGTGCCAGCAGCGATGGCGGGGTGCACTATGGCTACACCTTC. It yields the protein CASSDGGVHYGYTF.

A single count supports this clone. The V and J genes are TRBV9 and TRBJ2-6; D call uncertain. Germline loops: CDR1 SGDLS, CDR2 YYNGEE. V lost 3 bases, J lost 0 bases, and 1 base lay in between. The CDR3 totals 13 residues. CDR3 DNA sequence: TGTGCCAGCAGCGCCTCTGGGGCCAACGTCCTGACTTTC. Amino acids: CASSASGANVLTF.

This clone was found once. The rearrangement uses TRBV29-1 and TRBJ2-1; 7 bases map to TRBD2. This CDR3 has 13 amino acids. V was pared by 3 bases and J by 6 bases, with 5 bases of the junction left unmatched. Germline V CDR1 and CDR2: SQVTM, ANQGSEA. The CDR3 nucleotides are TGCAGCGTTGAGGGTTGGGGGGGCAATGAGCAGTTCTTC. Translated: CSVEGWGGNEQFF.

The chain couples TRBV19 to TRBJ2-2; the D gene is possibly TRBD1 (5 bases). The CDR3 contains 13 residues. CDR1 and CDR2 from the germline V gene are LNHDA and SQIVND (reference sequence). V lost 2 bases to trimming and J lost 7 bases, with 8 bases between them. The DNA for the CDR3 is TGTGCCAGTAGTATAAAAGGGGACGGGGAGCTGTTTTTT. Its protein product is CASSIKGDGELFF. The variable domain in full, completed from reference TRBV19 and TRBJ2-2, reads DGGITQSPKYLFRKEGQNVTLSCEQNLNHDAMYWYRQDPGQGLRLIYYSQIVNDFQKGDIAEGYSVSREKKESFPLTVTSAQKNPTAFYLCASSIKGDGELFFGEGSRLTVL.

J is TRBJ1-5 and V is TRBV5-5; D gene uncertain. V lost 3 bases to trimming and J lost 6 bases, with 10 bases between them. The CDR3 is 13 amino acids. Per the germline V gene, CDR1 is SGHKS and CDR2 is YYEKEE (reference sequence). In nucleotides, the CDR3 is TGTGCCAGCAGCTGGGAGGGAAGTCAGCCCCAGCATTTT. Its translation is CASSWEGSQPQHF.

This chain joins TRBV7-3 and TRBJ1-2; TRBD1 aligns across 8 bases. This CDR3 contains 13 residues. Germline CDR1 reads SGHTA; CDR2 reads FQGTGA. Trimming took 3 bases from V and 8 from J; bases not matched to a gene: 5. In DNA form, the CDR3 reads TGTGCCAGCAGCTTTGGGACAGGAGACGGCTACACCTTC. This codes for CASSFGTGDGYTF.

As DNA, the CDR3 is TGCGCCAGCAGCCAAGTCGGCCTTATTGGGACCCAGTACTTC. The encoded protein is CASSQVGLIGTQYF. This chain joins TRBV4-1 and TRBJ2-5; no clear D. The CDR3 totals 14 residues. V was shortened by 1 base and J by 7 bases, with 13 bases between the two germline ends. CDR1 is MGHRA, CDR2 YSYEKL, per germline.

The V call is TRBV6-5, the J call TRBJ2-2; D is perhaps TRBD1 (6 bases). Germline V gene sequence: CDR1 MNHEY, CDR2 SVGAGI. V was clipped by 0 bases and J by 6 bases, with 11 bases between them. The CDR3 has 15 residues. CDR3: CASSYSVRGSGELFF. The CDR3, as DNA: TGTGCCAGCAGTTACTCGGTCAGGGGCTCCGGGGAGCTGTTTTTT.

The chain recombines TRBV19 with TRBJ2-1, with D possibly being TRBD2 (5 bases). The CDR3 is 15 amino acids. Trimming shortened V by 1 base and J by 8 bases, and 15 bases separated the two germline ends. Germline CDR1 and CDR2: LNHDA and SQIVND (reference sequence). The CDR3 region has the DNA TGTGCCAGTAGTATAGGTGGGAGAAGTGTCGATGAGCAGTTCTTC. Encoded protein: CASSIGGRSVDEQFF.

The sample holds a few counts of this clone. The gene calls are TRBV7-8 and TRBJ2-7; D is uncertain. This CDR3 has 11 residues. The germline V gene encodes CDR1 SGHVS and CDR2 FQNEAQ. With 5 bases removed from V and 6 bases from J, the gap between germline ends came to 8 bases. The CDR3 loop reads CASSAASEQYF. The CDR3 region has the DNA TGTGCCAGCAGCGCCGCCTCCGAGCAGTACTTC.

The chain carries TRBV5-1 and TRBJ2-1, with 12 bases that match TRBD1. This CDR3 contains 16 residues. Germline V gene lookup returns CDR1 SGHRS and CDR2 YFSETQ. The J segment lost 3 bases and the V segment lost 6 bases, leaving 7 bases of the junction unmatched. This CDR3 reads CASKGQGAVSYNEQFF. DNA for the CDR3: TGCGCCAGCAAGGGACAGGGGGCTGTTAGCTACAATGAGCAGTTCTTC. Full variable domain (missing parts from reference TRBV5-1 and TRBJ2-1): KAGVTQTPRYLIKTRGQQVTLSCSPISGHRSVSWYQQTPGQGLQFLFEYFSETQRNKGNFPGRFSGRQFSNSRSEMNVSTLELGDSALYLCASKGQGAVSYNEQFFGPGTRLTVL.

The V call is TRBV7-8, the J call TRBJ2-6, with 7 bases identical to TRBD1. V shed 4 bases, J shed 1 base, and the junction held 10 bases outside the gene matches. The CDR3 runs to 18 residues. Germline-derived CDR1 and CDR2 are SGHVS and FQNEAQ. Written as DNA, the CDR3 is TGTGCCAGCAGCTGGATTGGACAGGATTCGTCTGGGGCCAACGTCCTGACTTTC. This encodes CASSWIGQDSSGANVLTF.

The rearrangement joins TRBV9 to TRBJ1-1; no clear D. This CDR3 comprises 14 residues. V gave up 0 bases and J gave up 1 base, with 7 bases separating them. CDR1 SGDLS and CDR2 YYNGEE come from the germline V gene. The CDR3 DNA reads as TGTGCCAGCAGCGTAGCGGGAGGGAACACTGAAGCTTTCTTT. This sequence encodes CASSVAGGNTEAFF. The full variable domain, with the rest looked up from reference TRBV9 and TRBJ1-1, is DSGVTQTPKHLITATGQRVTLRCSPRSGDLSVYWYQQSLDQGLQFLIQYYNGEERAKGNILERFSAQQFPDLHSELNLSSLELGDSALYFCASSVAGGNTEAFFGQGTRLTVV.

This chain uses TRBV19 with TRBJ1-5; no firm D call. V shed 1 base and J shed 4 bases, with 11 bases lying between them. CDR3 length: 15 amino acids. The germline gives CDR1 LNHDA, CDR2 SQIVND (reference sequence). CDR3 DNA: TGTGCCAGTAGTATAGGCCCCAGAGTTAATCAGCCCCAGCATTTT. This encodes CASSIGPRVNQPQHF.

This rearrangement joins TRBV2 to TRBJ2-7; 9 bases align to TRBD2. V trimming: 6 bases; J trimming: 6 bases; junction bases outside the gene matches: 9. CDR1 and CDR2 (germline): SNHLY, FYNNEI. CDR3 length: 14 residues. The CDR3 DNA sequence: TGTGCCAGCAGCCCTTTAGCGGGAGTGGGCGAGCAGTACTTC. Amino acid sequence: CASSPLAGVGEQYF.

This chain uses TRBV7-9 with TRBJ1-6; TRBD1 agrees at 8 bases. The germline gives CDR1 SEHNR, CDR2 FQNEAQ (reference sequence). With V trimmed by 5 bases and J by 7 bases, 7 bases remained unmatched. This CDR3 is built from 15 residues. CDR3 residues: CASSGPDRANSPLHF. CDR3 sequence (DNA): TGTGCCAGCAGCGGTCCGGACAGGGCGAATTCACCCCTCCACTTT.